This T cell receptor (beta chain) was observed in a study of T cells after yellow fever vaccination. Across the whole study: Some fractions had low cell numbers, and these were prepared with SMART-Seq v4 Ultra Low Input.

Germline V gene sequence: CDR1 DFQATT, CDR2 SNEGSKA (reference sequence). The CDR3 runs 14 residues. V was cut by 0 bases and J by 7 bases, with 15 bases left in between. Template-switching 5'RACE yielded the TCR cDNA; a universal primer site and UMIs were added in the process. TCRdb redid the calling of the 5' RACE reads with MiXCR, one entry per CDR3 protein. Of approximately 250,000 distinct CDR3 sequences in the sample, 3.6% were seen once. The table lists this clonotype with many counts. Its antigen is unknown. Study-level findings and limits: Clonotype sharing between CD4 and CD8 compartments was small.

The rearrangement links TRBV20-1 to TRBJ1-2, with D possibly TRBD1 on 5 matching bases. The clonotype originates from a man between 18 and 35 years old who received the YFV17D yellow fever vaccine. Here the sequenced sample was PBMCs, taken 15 days after the yellow fever booster vaccination. CDR3 protein: CSARDYRGEGGYTF. CDR3 DNA: TGCAGTGCTAGAGATTATCGGGGGGAAGGTGGCTACACCTTC.